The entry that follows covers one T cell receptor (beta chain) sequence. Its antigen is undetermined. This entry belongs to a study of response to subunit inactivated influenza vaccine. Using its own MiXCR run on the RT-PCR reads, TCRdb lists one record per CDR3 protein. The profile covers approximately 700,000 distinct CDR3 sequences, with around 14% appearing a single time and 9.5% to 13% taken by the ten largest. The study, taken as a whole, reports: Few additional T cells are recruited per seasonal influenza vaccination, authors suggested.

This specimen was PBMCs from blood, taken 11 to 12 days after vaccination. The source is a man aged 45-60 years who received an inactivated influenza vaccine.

The CDR3 here is CASSLAGSMGNTGELFF. CDR3 DNA sequence: TGCGCCAGCAGCTTAGCGGGGTCGATGGGGAACACCGGGGAGCTGTTTTTT. The chain carries TRBV5-1 and TRBJ2-2; 7 positions agree with TRBD2. V was pared by 2 bases and J by 1 base, with 8 bases of the junction left unmatched. Germline CDR1 SGHRS, CDR2 YFSETQ. The CDR3 is 17 residues long.